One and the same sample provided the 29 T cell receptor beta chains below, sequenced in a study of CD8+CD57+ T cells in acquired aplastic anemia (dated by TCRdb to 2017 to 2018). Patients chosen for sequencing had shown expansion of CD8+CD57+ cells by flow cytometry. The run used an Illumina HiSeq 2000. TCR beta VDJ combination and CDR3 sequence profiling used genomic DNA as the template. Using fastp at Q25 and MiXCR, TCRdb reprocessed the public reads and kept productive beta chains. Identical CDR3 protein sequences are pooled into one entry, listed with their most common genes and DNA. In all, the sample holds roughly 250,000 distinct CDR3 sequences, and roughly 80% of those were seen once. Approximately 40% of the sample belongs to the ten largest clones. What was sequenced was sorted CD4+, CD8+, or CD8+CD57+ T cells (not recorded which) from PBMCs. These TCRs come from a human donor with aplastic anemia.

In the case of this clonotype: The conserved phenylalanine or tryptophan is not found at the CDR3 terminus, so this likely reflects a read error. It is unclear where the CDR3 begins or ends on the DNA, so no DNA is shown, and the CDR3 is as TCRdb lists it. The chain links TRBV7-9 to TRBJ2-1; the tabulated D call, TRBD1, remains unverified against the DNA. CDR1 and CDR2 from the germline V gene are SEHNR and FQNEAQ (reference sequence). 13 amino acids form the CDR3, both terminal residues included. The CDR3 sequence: CASSDEGIHGKFL.

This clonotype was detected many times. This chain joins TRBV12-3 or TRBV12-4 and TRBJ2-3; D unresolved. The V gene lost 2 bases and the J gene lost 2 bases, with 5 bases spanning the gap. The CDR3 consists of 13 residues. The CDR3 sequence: CASSLPATDTQYF. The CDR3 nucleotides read TGTGCCAGCAGTTTACCAGCCACAGATACGCAGTATTTT.

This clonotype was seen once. The CDR3 nucleotides read TGTGCCAGCAGCTTGCCAGGGGGCGCCGAAGATGGCTACTACGAGCAGTACGTC. Translated: CASSLPGGAEDGYYEQYV. The V and J genes are TRBV7-2 and TRBJ2-7, with 8 bases fitting TRBD1. This CDR3 is built from 18 residues. V shed 3 bases and J 3 bases; nucleotides not matched to a gene: 16. Germline V gene lookup returns CDR1 SGHTA and CDR2 FQGNSA.

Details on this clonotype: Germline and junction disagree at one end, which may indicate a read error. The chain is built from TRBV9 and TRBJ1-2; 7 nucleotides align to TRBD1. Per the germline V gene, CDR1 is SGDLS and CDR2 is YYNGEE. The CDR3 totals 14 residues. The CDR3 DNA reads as TGTGCCAGCAGCGCTCGACAGGGCCCGATCAATGAGCCCTTC. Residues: CASSARQGPINEPF.

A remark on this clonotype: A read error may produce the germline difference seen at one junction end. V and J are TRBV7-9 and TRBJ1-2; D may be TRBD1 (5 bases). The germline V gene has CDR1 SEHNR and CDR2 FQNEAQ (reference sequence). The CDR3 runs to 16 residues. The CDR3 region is CASSLARDGHVYGYTF. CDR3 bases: TGTGCCAGCAGCTTGGCGAGGGACGGGCACGTATATGGTTACACCTTC.

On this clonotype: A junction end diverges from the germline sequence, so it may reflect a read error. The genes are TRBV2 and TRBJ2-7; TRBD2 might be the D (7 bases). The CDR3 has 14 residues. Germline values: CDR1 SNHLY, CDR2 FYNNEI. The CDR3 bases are TGTGCCACCAGCAGGGTAGGGGGGGACGACAAGCAAGATTTC. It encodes CATSRVGGDDKQDF.

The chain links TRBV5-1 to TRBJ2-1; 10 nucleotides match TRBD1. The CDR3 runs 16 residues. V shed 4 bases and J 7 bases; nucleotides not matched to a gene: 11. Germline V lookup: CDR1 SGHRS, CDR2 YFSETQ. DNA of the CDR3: TGCGCCAGCAGCGAGGACAGGGGGAATTCTTGGAATGAGCAGTTCTTC. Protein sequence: CASSEDRGNSWNEQFF.

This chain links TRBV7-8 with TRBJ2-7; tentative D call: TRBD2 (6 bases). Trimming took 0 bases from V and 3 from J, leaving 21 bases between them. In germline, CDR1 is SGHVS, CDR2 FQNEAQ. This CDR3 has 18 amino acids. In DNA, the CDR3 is TGTGCCAGCAGCTTAGCGGGAGGCGCCGCTACGCAGTACTACGAGCAGTACGTC. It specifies CASSLAGGAATQYYEQYV.

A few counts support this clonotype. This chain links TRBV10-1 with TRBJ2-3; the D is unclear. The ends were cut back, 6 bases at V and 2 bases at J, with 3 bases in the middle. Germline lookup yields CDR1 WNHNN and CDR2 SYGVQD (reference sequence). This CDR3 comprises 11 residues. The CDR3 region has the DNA TGCGCCAGCAGCGCCACAGATACGCAGTATTTT. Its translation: CASSATDTQYF.

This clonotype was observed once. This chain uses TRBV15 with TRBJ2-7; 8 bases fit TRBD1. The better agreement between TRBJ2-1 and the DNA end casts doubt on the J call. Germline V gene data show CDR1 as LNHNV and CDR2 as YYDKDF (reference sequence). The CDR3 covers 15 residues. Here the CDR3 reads CATSRVRQGSNEQFF. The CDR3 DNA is TGTGCCACCAGCAGAGTTAGACAGGGGAGCAATGAGCAGTTCTTC.

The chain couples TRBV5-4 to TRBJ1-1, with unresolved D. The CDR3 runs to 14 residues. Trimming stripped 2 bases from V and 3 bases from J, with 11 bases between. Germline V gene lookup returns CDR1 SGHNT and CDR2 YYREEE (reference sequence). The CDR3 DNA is TGTGCCAGCAGCTTTCCTGGTTCGTACACTGAAGCTTTCTTT. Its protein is CASSFPGSYTEAFF.

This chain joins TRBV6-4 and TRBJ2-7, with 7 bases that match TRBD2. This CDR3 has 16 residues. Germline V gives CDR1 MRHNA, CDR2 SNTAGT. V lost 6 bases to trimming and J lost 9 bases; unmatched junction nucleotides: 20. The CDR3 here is CASRESASGGADTQYV. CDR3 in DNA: TGTGCCAGCAGAGAATCTGCTAGCGGCGGAGCAGATACGCAGTACGTC.

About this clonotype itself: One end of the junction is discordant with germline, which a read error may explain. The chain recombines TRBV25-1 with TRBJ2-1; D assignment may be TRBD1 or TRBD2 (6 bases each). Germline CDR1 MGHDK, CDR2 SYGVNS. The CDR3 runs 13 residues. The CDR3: CASRDGGLHEQFF. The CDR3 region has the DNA TGTGCCAGCAGAGATGGGGGGCTCCATGAGCAGTTTTTC. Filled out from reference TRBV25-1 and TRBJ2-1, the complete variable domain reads EADIYQTPRYLVIGTGKKITLECSQTMGHDKMYWYQQDPGMELHLIHYSYGVNSTEKGDLSSESTVSRIRTEHFPLTLESARPSHTSQYLCASRDGGLHEQFFGPGTRLTVL.

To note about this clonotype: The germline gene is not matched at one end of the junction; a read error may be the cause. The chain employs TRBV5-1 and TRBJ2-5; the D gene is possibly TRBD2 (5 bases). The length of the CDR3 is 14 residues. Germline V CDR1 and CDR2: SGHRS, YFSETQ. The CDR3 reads CASSRGSDTETQYF. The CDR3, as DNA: TGTGCCAGCAGCAGAGGGAGCGATACGGAGACCCAGTACTTC.

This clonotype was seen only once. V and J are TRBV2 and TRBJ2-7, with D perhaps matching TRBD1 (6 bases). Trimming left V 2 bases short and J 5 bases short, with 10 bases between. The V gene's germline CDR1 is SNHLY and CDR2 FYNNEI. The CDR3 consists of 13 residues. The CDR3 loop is CASSEWGTHEQYF. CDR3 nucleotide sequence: TGTGCCAGCAGTGAATGGGGGACACACGAGCAGTACTTC. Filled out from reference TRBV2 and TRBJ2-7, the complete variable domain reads EPEVTQTPSHQVTQMGQEVILRCVPISNHLYFYWYRQILGQKVEFLVSFYNNEISEKSEIFDDQFSVERPDGSNFTLKIRSTKLEDSAMYFCASSEWGTHEQYFGPGTRLTVT.

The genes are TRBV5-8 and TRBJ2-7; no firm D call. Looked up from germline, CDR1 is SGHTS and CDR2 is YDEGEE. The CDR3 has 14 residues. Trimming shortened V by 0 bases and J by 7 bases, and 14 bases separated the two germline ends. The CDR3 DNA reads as TGTGCCAGCAGCTTGGCTAAGACCCTGGGGGAGCAGTACTTC. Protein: CASSLAKTLGEQYF.

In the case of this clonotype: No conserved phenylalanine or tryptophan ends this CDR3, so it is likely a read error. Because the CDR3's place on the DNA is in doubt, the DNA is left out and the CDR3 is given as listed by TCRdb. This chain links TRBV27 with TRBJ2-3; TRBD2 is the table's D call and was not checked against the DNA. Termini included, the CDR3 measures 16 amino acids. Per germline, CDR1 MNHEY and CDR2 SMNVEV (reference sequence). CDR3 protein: CASSTGEAGEHRYAVV.

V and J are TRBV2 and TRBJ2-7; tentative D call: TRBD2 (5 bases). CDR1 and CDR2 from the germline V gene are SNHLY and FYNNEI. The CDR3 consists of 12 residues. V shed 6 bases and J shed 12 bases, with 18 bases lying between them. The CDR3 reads CASSEGRNETYF. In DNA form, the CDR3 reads TGTGCCAGCAGCGAGGGCCGAAACGAGACGTACTTC.

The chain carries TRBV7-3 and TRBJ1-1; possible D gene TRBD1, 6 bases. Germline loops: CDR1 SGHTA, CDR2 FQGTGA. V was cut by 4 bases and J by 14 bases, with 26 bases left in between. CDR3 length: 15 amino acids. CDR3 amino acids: CASSSDLTGSAEDFF. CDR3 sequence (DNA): TGTGCCAGCAGCTCAGATCTGACAGGATCCGCTGAAGACTTCTTT.

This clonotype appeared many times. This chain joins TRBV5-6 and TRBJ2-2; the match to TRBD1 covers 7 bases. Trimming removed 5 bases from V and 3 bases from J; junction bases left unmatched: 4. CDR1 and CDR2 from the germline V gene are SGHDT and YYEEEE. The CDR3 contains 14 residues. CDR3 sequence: CASRAGGDTGELFF. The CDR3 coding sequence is TGTGCCAGCAGGGCAGGGGGAGACACCGGGGAGCTGTTTTTT.

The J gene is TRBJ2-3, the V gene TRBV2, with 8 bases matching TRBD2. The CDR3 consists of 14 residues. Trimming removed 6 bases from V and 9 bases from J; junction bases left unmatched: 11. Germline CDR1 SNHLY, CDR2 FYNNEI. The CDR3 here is CASSGAGGPVTQYF. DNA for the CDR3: TGTGCCAGCAGCGGGGCGGGAGGTCCCGTGACGCAGTATTTT. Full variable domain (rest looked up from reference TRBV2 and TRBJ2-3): EPEVTQTPSHQVTQMGQEVILRCVPISNHLYFYWYRQILGQKVEFLVSFYNNEISEKSEIFDDQFSVERPDGSNFTLKIRSTKLEDSAMYFCASSGAGGPVTQYFGPGTRLTVL.

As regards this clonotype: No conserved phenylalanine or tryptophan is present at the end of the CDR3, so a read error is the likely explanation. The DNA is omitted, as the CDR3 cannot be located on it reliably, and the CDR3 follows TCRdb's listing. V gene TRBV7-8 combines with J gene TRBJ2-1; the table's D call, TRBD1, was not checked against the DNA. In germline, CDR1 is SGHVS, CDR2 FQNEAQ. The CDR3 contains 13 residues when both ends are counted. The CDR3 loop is CASSLAGGGGQQY.

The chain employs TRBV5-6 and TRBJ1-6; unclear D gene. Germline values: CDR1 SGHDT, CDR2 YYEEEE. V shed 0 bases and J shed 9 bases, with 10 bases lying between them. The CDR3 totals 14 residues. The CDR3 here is CASSLERALSPLHF. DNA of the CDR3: TGTGCCAGCAGCTTGGAGAGGGCACTTTCACCCCTCCACTTT.

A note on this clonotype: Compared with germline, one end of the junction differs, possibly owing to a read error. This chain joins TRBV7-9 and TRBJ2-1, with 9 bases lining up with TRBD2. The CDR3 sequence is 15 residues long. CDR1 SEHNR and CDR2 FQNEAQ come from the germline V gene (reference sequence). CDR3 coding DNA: TGTGCCAGTAGCATGACTAGCGGAGCCTACAACGAGCAGTTCTTC. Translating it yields CASSMTSGAYNEQFF.

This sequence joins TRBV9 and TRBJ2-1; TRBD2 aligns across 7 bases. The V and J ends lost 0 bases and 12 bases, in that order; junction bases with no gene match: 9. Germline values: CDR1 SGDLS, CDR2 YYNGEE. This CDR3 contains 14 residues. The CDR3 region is CASSVGEGTDTQFF. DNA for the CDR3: TGTGCCAGCAGCGTAGGGGAGGGCACAGATACGCAGTTCTTC.

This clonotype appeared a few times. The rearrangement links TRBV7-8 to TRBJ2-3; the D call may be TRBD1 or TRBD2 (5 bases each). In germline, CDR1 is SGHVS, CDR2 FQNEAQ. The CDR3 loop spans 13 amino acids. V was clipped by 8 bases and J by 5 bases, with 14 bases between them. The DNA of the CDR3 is TGTGCCAGCGGGGACGGTCGCAAAGATACGCAGTATTTT. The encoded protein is CASGDGRKDTQYF. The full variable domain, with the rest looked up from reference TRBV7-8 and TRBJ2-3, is GAGVSQSPRYKVAKRGQDVALRCDPISGHVSLFWYQQALGQGPEFLTYFQNEAQLDKSGLPSDRFFAERPEGSVSTLKIQRTQQEDSAVYLCASGDGRKDTQYFGPGTRLTVL.

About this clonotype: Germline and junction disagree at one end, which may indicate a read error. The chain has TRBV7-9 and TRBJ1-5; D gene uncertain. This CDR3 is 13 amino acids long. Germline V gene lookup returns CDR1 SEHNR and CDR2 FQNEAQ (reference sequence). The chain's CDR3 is CASSLADGPDTQF. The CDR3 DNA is TGTGCCAGCAGCTTAGCGGACGGTCCCGATACGCAGTTT.

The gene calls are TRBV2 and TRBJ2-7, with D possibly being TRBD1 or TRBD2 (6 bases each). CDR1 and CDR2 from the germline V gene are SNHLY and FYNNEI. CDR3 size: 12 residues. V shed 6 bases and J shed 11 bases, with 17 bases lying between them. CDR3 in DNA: TGTGCCAGCAGCTGGGGGGCCGGGGATGAGTACGTC. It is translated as CASSWGAGDEYV.

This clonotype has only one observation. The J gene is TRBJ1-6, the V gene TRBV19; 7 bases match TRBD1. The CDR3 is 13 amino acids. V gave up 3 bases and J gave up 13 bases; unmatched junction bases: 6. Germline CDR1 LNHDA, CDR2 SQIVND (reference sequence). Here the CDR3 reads CASSMATGSPLHF. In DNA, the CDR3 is TGTGCCAGTAGTATGGCGACAGGGAGCCCCCTCCACTTT.